This entry concerns a single T cell receptor (beta chain). Germline V gene data show CDR1 as SGDLS and CDR2 as YYNGEE. Trimming removed 4 bases from V and 0 bases from J, with 11 bases in between. CDR3 length equals 14 residues. These data originate in a study of cytomegalovirus exposure and HLA in healthy donors. The PCR used 60 Vbeta and 13 Jbeta primers. Assay: immunoSEQ multiplex PCR; the TCRdb copy retains only in-frame clones and omits some. This sample yields 45,000 to 65,000 clones, of which approximately 77% are seen a single time; roughly 3.3% belongs to the top ten. The source material was PBMCs. The V and J genes are TRBV9 and TRBJ2-7; D possibly corresponds to TRBD1 (6 bases). This receptor was taken from a woman aged 35 to 49 in good health and CMV-seropositive. The CDR3 DNA follows: TGTGCCAGCAGCCTCCGGACAGCCTCCTACGAGCAGTACTTC. It is translated as CASSLRTASYEQYF.